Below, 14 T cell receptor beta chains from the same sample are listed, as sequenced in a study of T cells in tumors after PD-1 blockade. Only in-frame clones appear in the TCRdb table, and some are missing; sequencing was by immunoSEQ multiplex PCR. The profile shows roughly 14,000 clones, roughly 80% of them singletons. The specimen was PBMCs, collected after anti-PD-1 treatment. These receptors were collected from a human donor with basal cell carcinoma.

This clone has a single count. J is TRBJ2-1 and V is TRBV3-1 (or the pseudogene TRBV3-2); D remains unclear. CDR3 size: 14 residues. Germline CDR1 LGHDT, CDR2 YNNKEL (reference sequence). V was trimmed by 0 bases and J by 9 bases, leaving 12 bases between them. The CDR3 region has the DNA TGTGCCAGCAGCCAAGAACGGGTGGCCACTGAGCAGTTCTTC. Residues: CASSQERVATEQFF.

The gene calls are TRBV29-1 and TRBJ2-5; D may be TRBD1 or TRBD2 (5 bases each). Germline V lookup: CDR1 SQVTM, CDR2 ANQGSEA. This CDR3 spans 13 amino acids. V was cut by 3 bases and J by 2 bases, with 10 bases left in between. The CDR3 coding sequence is TGCAGCGTTGAGGGGGACCTACAAGAGACCCAGTACTTC. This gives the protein CSVEGDLQETQYF.

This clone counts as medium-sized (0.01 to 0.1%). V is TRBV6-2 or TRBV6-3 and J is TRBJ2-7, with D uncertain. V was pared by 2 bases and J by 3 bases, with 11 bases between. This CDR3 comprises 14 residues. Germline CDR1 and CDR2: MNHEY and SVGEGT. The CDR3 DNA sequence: TGTGCCAGCAGTTACGGGTCAGCCAGCTACGAGCAGTACTTC. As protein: CASSYGSASYEQYF.

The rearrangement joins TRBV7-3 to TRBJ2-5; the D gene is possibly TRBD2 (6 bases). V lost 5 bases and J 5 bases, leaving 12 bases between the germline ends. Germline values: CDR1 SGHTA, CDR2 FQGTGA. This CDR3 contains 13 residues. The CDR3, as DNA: TGTGCCAGCAGCCCCTCCCGGGGGGAGACCCAGTACTTC. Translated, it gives CASSPSRGETQYF.

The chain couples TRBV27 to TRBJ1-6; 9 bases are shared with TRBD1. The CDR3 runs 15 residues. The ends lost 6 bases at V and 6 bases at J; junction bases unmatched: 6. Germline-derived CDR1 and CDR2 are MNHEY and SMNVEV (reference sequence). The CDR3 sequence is CASRGGTGTNSPLHF. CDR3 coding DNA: TGTGCCAGCAGAGGGGGGACAGGGACTAATTCACCCCTCCACTTT.

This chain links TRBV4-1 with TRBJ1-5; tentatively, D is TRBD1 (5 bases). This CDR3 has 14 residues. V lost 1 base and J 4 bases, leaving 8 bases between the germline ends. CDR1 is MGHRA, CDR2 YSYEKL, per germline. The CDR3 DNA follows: TGCGCCAGCAGCCAAGGTGAGGGGAATCAGCCCCAGCATTTT. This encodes CASSQGEGNQPQHF.

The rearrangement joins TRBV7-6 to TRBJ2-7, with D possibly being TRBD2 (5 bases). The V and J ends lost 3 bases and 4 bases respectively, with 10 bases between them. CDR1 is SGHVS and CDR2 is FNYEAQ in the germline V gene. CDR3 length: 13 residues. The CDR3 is CASSLRAPYEQYF. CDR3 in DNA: TGTGCCAGCAGCTTGAGGGCCCCGTACGAGCAGTACTTC.

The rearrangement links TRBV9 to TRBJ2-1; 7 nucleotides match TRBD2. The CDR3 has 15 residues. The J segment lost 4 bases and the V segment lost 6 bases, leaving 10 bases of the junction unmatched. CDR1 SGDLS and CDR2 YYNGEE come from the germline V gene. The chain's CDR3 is CASTKGGVQYNEQFF. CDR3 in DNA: TGTGCCAGCACAAAGGGAGGGGTCCAATACAATGAGCAGTTCTTC.

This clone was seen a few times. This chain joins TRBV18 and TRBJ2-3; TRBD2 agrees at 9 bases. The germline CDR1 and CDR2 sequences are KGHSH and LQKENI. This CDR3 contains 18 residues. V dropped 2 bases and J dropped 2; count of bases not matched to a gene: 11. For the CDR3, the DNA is TGTGCCAGCTCACCAATGAAGCGGGGGGTACAAAACACAGATACGCAGTATTTT. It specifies CASSPMKRGVQNTDTQYF.

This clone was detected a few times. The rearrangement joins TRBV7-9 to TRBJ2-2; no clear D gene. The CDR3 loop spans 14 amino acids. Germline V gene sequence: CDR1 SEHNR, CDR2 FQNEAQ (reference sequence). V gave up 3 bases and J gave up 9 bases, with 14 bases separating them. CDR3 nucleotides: TGTGCCAGCAGCTTTCAAGAACTACCCCGGGAGCTGTTTTTT. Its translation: CASSFQELPRELFF.

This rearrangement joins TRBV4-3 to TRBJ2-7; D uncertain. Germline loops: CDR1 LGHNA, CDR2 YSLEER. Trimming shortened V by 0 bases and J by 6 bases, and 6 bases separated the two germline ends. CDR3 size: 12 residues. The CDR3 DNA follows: TGCGCCAGCAGCCAAGAAAAAACCGAGCAGTACTTC. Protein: CASSQEKTEQYF.

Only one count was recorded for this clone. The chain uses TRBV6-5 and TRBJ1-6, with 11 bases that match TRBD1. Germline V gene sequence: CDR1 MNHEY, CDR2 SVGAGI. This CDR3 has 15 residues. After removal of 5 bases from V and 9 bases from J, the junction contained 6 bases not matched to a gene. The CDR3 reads CASSQRTGGGSPLHF. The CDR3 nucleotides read TGTGCCAGCAGTCAAAGGACAGGGGGCGGTTCACCCCTCCACTTT.

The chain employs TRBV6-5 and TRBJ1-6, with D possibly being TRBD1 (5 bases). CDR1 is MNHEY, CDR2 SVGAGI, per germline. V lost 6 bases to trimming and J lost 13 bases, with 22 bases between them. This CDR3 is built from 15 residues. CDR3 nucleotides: TGTGCCAGCAGCTTACTCTTCCAGGGAATATATCCCCTCCACTTT. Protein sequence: CASSLLFQGIYPLHF.

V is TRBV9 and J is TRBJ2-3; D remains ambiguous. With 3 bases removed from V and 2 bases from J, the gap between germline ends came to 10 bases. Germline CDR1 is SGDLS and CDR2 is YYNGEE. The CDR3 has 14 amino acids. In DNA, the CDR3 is TGTGCCAGCAGCGGAAGTTTATCCACAGATACGCAGTATTTT. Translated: CASSGSLSTDTQYF.